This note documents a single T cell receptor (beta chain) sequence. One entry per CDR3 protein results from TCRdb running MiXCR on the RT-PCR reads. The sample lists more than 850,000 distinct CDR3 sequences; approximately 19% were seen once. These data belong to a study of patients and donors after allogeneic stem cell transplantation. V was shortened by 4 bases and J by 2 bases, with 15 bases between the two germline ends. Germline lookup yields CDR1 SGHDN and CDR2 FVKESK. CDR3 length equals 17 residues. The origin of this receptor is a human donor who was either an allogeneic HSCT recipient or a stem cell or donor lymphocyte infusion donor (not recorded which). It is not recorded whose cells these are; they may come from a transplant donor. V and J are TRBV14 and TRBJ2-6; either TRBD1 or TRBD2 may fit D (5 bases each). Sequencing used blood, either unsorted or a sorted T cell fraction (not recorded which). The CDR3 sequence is CASSRRPGITGANVLTF. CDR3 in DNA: TGTGCCAGCAGCCGGAGGCCAGGGATCACTGGGGCCAACGTCCTGACTTTC.